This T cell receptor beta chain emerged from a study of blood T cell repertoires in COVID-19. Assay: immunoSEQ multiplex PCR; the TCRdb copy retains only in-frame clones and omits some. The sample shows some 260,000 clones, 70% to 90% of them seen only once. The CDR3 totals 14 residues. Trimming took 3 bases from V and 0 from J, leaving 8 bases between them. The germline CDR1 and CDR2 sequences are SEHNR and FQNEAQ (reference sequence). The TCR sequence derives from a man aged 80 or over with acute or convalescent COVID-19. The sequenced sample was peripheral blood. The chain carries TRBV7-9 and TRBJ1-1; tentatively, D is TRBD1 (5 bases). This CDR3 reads CASSFGGMNTEAFF. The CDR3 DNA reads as TGTGCCAGCAGCTTTGGGGGGATGAACACTGAAGCTTTCTTT.